This entry describes one T cell receptor beta chain. With V trimmed by 5 bases and J by 6 bases, 5 bases remained unmatched. CDR1 SGHVS and CDR2 FNYEAQ come from the germline V gene. This CDR3 region has 14 residues. These data come from a study of blood T cell repertoires in COVID-19. Produced via immunoSEQ multiplex PCR; TCRdb's table is partial and in-frame only. The table lists just under 350,000 clones, about 86% of them singletons, with 2.5% to 3% in the top ten. The clonotype originates from a young man with active or convalescent COVID-19. V is TRBV7-6 and J is TRBJ1-5, with 9 bases matching TRBD1. Sequencing was performed on peripheral blood. CDR3: CASSVSQGAQPQHF. CDR3 nucleotide sequence: TGTGCCAGCAGCGTATCACAGGGGGCTCAGCCCCAGCATTTT.